This T cell receptor beta chain comes out of a study of cytomegalovirus exposure and HLA in healthy donors. Between the trimmed V and J ends, which lost 2 bases and 3 bases, there was a span of 14 bases. This CDR3 is built from 15 residues. Germline lookup yields CDR1 SGHTA and CDR2 FQGNSA. Some clones are missing from TCRdb's copy, which holds only in-frame ones; the method was immunoSEQ multiplex PCR. This table has about 150,000 clones, 86% appearing once. Material for sequencing was PBMCs. This receptor was obtained from a man between 18 and 35 years old in good health and CMV-seropositive. This sequence joins TRBV7-2 and TRBJ2-7, with a possible D match to TRBD2 (5 bases). The CDR3 DNA is TGTGCCAGCAGCTTACGAGGGTCGACCGACTACGAGCAGTACTTC. Translated: CASSLRGSTDYEQYF.